This T cell receptor beta chain is drawn from a study of T cells in Graves' hyperthyroidism and ophthalmopathy. This clonotype has a handful of counts. Researchers amplified the TCR beta CDR3 regions from RNA transcripts. First-round RT-PCR with HTBI primers amplified the TCR CDR3 region. TCRdb recomputed calls from the multiplex PCR reads with MiXCR, one row per CDR3 protein. The sample holds some 300,000 distinct CDR3 sequences, roughly 17% seen once. This CDR3 contains 17 residues. Germline V CDR1 and CDR2: LGHNT, FRNRAP. V dropped 0 bases and J dropped 1 base, with 13 bases sitting between them. This chain uses TRBV12-5 with TRBJ2-4; a possible D gene is TRBD1 (6 bases). The sequenced sample consisted of blood. This clonotype was obtained from a man aged 25 to 45 with Graves' hyperthyroidism. This chain's CDR3 is CASGLVDVGAAKNIQYF. The CDR3 bases are TGTGCTAGTGGTTTGGTTGATGTGGGGGCGGCCAAAAACATTCAGTACTTC.